Below, 18 T cell receptor beta chains from the same sample are listed, as sequenced in a study of T cell therapy after organ transplantation. No antigen is known for these receptors. Time point meaning: 4-8 weeks after completion of therapy. Data came from immunoSEQ multiplex PCR; TCRdb stores just in-frame clones and leaves some out. There are about 18,000 clones in the sample; roughly four fifths occur only once, and around a tenth lies in the top ten. The sequencing here drew on CD8+ T cells from blood, taken after autologous CMV-specific T cell therapy. These receptors all stem from a human patient who had received a solid organ transplant and had CMV disease. Some T cells may have originated in the graft donor.

This clone was found once. The chain joins TRBV6-4 to TRBJ2-7; D gene ambiguous. Trimming took 6 bases from V and 6 from J, leaving 6 bases between them. This CDR3 spans 10 amino acids. Germline V lookup: CDR1 MRHNA, CDR2 SNTAGT. The CDR3 bases are TGTGCCAGCAGCCCCCGCGAGCAGTACTTC. Translated: CASSPREQYF.

The chain uses TRBV19 and TRBJ1-5; 10 bases are a match to TRBD1. The CDR3 has 17 amino acids. J gave up 3 bases and V 6 bases, and 11 bases lay outside the gene matches. Per germline, CDR1 LNHDA and CDR2 SQIVND (reference sequence). The CDR3 reads CASRQDRGVRANQPQHF. The CDR3 DNA reads TGTGCCAGTAGACAGGACAGGGGGGTAAGGGCCAATCAGCCCCAGCATTTT.

The CDR3 loop is CASSLSPGTGYHEQYF. The CDR3, as DNA: TGTGCCAGCAGTTTATCCCCAGGGACAGGGTACCACGAGCAGTACTTC. The rearrangement uses TRBV27 and TRBJ2-7; 9 nucleotides line up with TRBD1. Germline loops: CDR1 MNHEY, CDR2 SMNVEV (reference sequence). There are 16 residues in the CDR3. Unmatched junction bases numbered 8, after V lost 0 bases and J lost 5 bases.

The chain recombines TRBV15 with TRBJ1-2, with D possibly being TRBD1 (5 bases). V lost 4 bases, J lost 0 bases, and 12 bases lay in between. The germline CDR1 and CDR2 sequences are LNHNV and YYDKDF (reference sequence). CDR3 size: 15 residues. CDR3: CATSKQAYPNYGYTF. The CDR3 region has the DNA TGTGCCACCAGCAAACAGGCCTACCCTAACTATGGCTACACCTTC.

The chain carries TRBV27 and TRBJ2-1; weak D call: TRBD2 (5 bases). The V gene's germline CDR1 is MNHEY and CDR2 SMNVEV (reference sequence). The V gene lost 5 bases and the J gene lost 12 bases, with 17 bases spanning the gap. The CDR3 sequence is 13 residues long. DNA of the CDR3: TGTGCCAGCAGTGGTACTAGACACCGACTGCAGTTCTTC. Encoded protein: CASSGTRHRLQFF.

The chain carries TRBV6-5 and TRBJ1-6; D gene unclear. The V and J ends lost 2 bases and 6 bases respectively, with 8 bases between them. The CDR3 is made up of 14 amino acids. Looked up from germline, CDR1 is MNHEY and CDR2 is SVGAGI. This chain's CDR3 is CASSYGSVNSPLHF. In DNA, the CDR3 is TGTGCCAGCAGTTACGGCAGTGTTAATTCACCCCTCCACTTT.

The rearrangement uses TRBV27 and TRBJ2-2, with a weak D call TRBD1 (5 bases). The CDR3 covers 14 residues. Trimming stripped 10 bases from V and 4 bases from J, with 16 bases between. CDR1 and CDR2 (germline): MNHEY, SMNVEV (reference sequence). CDR3 loop: CATIVKGLTGELFF. CDR3 bases: TGTGCCACCATTGTCAAGGGGCTCACCGGGGAGCTGTTTTTT.

This chain uses TRBV11-2 with TRBJ2-2, with D possibly being TRBD2 (5 bases). The CDR3 totals 17 residues. V lost 0 bases, J lost 3 bases, and 14 bases lay in between. CDR1 and CDR2 (germline): SGHAT, FQNNGV. The CDR3 DNA sequence: TGTGCCAGCAGCTTAGATTCTAATTGGGAGTACACCGGGGAGCTGTTTTTT. This codes for CASSLDSNWEYTGELFF.

The chain uses TRBV7-9 and TRBJ2-1; 9 bases match TRBD1. V gave up 4 bases and J gave up 9 bases; unmatched junction bases: 4. This CDR3 is built from 13 residues. Germline V gene lookup returns CDR1 SEHNR and CDR2 FQNEAQ (reference sequence). The CDR3 sequence: CASSSGTGFEQFF. CDR3 bases: TGTGCCAGCAGCTCCGGGACAGGGTTTGAGCAGTTCTTC.

The chain couples TRBV4-3 to TRBJ2-1; 10 bases align to TRBD1. Germline assignment: CDR1 LGHNA and CDR2 YSLEER. V shed 4 bases and J 3 bases; nucleotides not matched to a gene: 9. This CDR3 comprises 17 residues. The CDR3, as DNA: TGCGCCAGCAGCCCAGGGTGGACAGGGGGATTCTACAATGAGCAGTTCTTC. Amino acid sequence: CASSPGWTGGFYNEQFF.

The J gene is TRBJ2-7, the V gene TRBV7-8, with TRBD1 identical over 9 bases. Trimming removed 5 bases from V and 3 bases from J; junction bases left unmatched: 5. Germline V lookup: CDR1 SGHVS, CDR2 FQNEAQ. CDR3 length: 14 amino acids. The CDR3 DNA sequence: TGTGCCAGCAGCACTGGGACAGGGTACTACGAGCAGTACTTC. As protein: CASSTGTGYYEQYF.

The J gene is TRBJ2-1, the V gene TRBV19, with 7 bases that match TRBD2. V lost 2 bases and J lost 4; bases outside the gene matches: 5. Germline values: CDR1 LNHDA, CDR2 SQIVND (reference sequence). The CDR3 is 15 residues long. The CDR3 protein is CASSITASGYNEQFF. The DNA of the CDR3 is TGTGCCAGTAGTATAACGGCTAGCGGATACAATGAGCAGTTCTTC.

V and J are TRBV2 and TRBJ1-6; D remains unclear. Germline V gene sequence: CDR1 SNHLY, CDR2 FYNNEI. The ends were cut back, 1 base at V and 4 bases at J, with 8 bases in the middle. The CDR3 extends over 15 amino acids. CDR3 in amino acids: CASSEGHIYNSPLHF. In nucleotides, the CDR3 is TGTGCCAGCAGTGAAGGGCATATATATAATTCACCCCTCCACTTT.

The gene calls are TRBV4-3 and TRBJ1-1; D gene uncertain. This CDR3 is built from 15 residues. The germline V gene has CDR1 LGHNA and CDR2 YSLEER. Trimming pared 3 bases from V and 0 bases from J, leaving 11 bases between. CDR3 loop: CASSQVAQLNTEAFF. For the CDR3, the DNA is TGCGCCAGCAGCCAGGTAGCCCAGCTGAACACTGAAGCTTTCTTT.

This clone was detected a few times. This rearrangement joins TRBV4-2 to TRBJ2-1, with TRBD2 matching 8 bases. The CDR3 runs to 16 residues. Germline trimming cut 0 bases from V and 7 bases from J; bases unmatched to any gene: 8. From germline, CDR1 is LGHNA and CDR2 YNFKEQ. The CDR3 DNA reads TGTGCCAGCAGCCAAGAGGTGGCGGGAGGTCCTAATGAGCAGTTCTTC. As protein: CASSQEVAGGPNEQFF.

The V gene is TRBV5-1, the J gene TRBJ1-3; tentatively, D is TRBD1 (5 bases). The germline V gene has CDR1 SGHRS and CDR2 YFSETQ. Deletions cut 5 bases from V and 4 bases from J, with 19 bases between. This CDR3 is built from 16 residues. The CDR3 reads CASSLGGGDFGNTIYF. In nucleotides, the CDR3 is TGCGCCAGCAGTCTCGGTGGAGGGGACTTCGGAAACACCATATATTTT.

The CDR3 coding sequence is TGTGCCAGCAGCTTAGAAGGTACAGGGCCAGACTATGGCTACACCTTC. It encodes CASSLEGTGPDYGYTF. The J gene is TRBJ1-2, the V gene TRBV13, with D tentatively TRBD1 (6 bases). The CDR3 totals 16 residues. The V gene lost 1 base and the J gene lost 3 bases, with 15 bases spanning the gap. The germline gives CDR1 PRHDT, CDR2 FYEKMQ (reference sequence).

This clone appeared a single time. This rearrangement joins TRBV4-3 to TRBJ2-7; D may match TRBD1 or TRBD2 (6 bases each). V shed 2 bases and J shed 6 bases, with 17 bases lying between them. CDR3 size: 15 residues. CDR1 is LGHNA and CDR2 is YSLEER in the germline V gene. CDR3 bases: TGCGCCAGCAGCCAAAGTCTAGGGGGGCCCCTCGAGCAGTACTTC. It encodes CASSQSLGGPLEQYF.